The next 2 T cell receptor beta chains were all read from a single sample in a study of OX40 agonist ivuxolimab in advanced cancers. Using immunoSEQ multiplex PCR, the repertoire was profiled, and TCRdb retains in-frame clones only, with some absent. The sample carries 53,000 or so clones, almost 85% recorded once. Material: CD4+ or CD8+ T cells sorted from blood, obtained in a trial of the OX40 agonist ivuxolimab. The receptors originated from an adult with an advanced solid tumor such as melanoma, head and neck, liver or kidney cancer.

This clone was detected only once. The V and J genes are TRBV18 and TRBJ2-1; 8 nucleotides line up with TRBD2. In germline, CDR1 is KGHSH, CDR2 LQKENI. The V segment lost 1 base and the J segment 8 bases; nucleotides outside the gene matches: 7. The CDR3 is 15 residues long. In DNA form, the CDR3 reads TGTGCCAGCTCACCACTCCCGGGAGGGCAGGATGAGCAGTTCTTC. Encoded protein: CASSPLPGGQDEQFF. Using reference TRBV18 and TRBJ2-1 for the parts outside the CDR3, the full variable domain is NAGVMQNPRHLVRRRGQEARLRCSPMKGHSHVYWYRQLPEEGLKFMVYLQKENIIDESGMPKERFSAEFPKEGPSILRIQQVVRGDSAAYFCASSPLPGGQDEQFFGPGTRLTVL.

This rearrangement joins TRBV5-8 to TRBJ2-2; the match to TRBD2 covers 14 bases. Germline CDR1 is SGHTS and CDR2 is YDEGEE. Losses at the gene ends were 5 bases for V and 3 bases for J; bases not matched to a gene: 9. This CDR3 is built from 18 residues. This CDR3 reads CASSPGTSGSWYTGELFF. CDR3 bases: TGTGCCAGCAGTCCAGGGACTAGCGGGAGTTGGTACACCGGGGAGCTGTTTTTT.